One sample yielded the 11 T cell receptor beta chains listed below, sequenced in a study of regulatory T cells in long-lasting Graves disease. Specified time point: persistent/refractory GD, antithyroid drugs over 5 years with positive TRAb. Construction of the TCR library relied on RNA isolated from PBMCs. Library construction for TCR beta used iRepertoire HTBI primers and Arm-PCR of CDR3 regions. TCRdb itself ran the multiplex PCR reads through MiXCR, one entry per CDR3 protein. The data hold 650,000 to 850,000 distinct CDR3 sequences, with approximately 29% observed a single time. The input for sequencing was peripheral blood mononuclear cells (PBMCs), taken when the disease was refractory, from a patient treated with antithyroid drugs. The source of these receptors is a female donor with Graves disease.

This clonotype was seen a handful of times. CDR3 region: CASSYAERDNSPLHF. CDR3 in DNA: TGTGCCAGCAGTTATGCGGAAAGAGATAATTCACCCCTCCACTTT. The chain carries TRBV6-5 and TRBJ1-6, with no clear D. Per the germline V gene, CDR1 is MNHEY and CDR2 is SVGAGI. This CDR3 has 15 residues. V dropped 3 bases and J dropped 5 bases, with 11 bases sitting between them.

This clonotype has more than one count but fewer than ten. The chain uses TRBV7-2 and TRBJ1-1; D remains ambiguous. The germline V and J ends were trimmed by 8 bases and 0 bases, with 16 bases remaining between them. Germline values: CDR1 SGHTA, CDR2 FQGNSA. The CDR3 has 15 residues. The DNA of the CDR3 is TGTGCCAGCCAACGGCTCTTCGGCATGAACACTGAAGCTTTCTTT. This gives the protein CASQRLFGMNTEAFF.

The gene calls are TRBV9 and TRBJ1-1, with no clear D. The CDR3 spans 15 residues. Trimming took 4 bases from V and 1 from J, leaving 14 bases between them. Germline assignment: CDR1 SGDLS and CDR2 YYNGEE. This chain's CDR3 is CASSPRRGKNTEAFF. DNA for the CDR3: TGTGCCAGCAGCCCACGTCGGGGAAAGAACACTGAAGCTTTCTTT.

This clonotype was seen more than once but under ten times. The chain has TRBV9 and TRBJ1-1; 9 bases map to TRBD1. The CDR3 spans 15 residues. Germline assignment: CDR1 SGDLS and CDR2 YYNGEE. V trimming: 3 bases; J trimming: 1 base; junction bases outside the gene matches: 4. CDR3: CASSATGGTNTEAFF. As DNA, the CDR3 is TGTGCCAGCAGCGCCACAGGGGGCACGAACACTGAAGCTTTCTTT. Filled out from reference TRBV9 and TRBJ1-1, the complete variable domain reads DSGVTQTPKHLITATGQRVTLRCSPRSGDLSVYWYQQSLDQGLQFLIQYYNGEERAKGNILERFSAQQFPDLHSELNLSSLELGDSALYFCASSATGGTNTEAFFGQGTRLTVV.

Ten or more counts support this clonotype. The gene calls are TRBV20-1 and TRBJ2-5; TRBD1 aligns across 9 bases. The CDR3 covers 15 residues. V lost 5 bases and J lost 2; bases outside the gene matches: 9. Germline-derived CDR1 and CDR2 are DFQATT and SNEGSKA (reference sequence). The CDR3 reads CSAFDTGQGQETQYF. CDR3 DNA sequence: TGCAGTGCTTTCGACACGGGACAGGGACAAGAGACCCAGTACTTC.

This clonotype has a handful of counts. This rearrangement joins TRBV20-1 to TRBJ1-1; 7 bases fit TRBD1. J was trimmed by 7 bases and V by 6 bases; bases with no gene match: 20. This CDR3 spans 16 amino acids. Germline CDR1 is DFQATT and CDR2 is SNEGSKA (reference sequence). CDR3 in amino acids: CSAKTGFWDNANEAFF. DNA for the CDR3: TGCAGTGCGAAGACAGGGTTTTGGGACAACGCCAATGAAGCTTTCTTT.

The J gene is TRBJ2-4, the V gene TRBV9, with D perhaps TRBD1 (6 bases). Germline V gives CDR1 SGDLS, CDR2 YYNGEE. The CDR3 spans 15 residues. V lost 0 bases to trimming and J lost 9 bases, with 16 bases between them. The CDR3 DNA sequence: TGTGCCAGCAGCGTAGGGTACCCCCGAGGGGGCATTCAGTACTTC. Its translation is CASSVGYPRGGIQYF.

CDR3 protein: CASSRTLRGESPLHF. CDR3 sequence (DNA): TGTGCCAGCAGCCGGACCCTCCGTGGGGAATCACCCCTCCACTTT. This rearrangement joins TRBV3-1 to TRBJ1-6; D unresolved. The CDR3 is made up of 15 amino acids. Trimming left V 4 bases short and J 10 bases short, with 17 bases between. CDR1 and CDR2 from the germline V gene are LGHDT and YNNKEL (reference sequence). The variable domain in full, with the rest retrieved from reference TRBV3-1 and TRBJ1-6, is DTAVSQTPKYLVTQMGNDKSIKCEQNLGHDTMYWYKQDSKKFLKIMFSYNNKELIINETVPNRFSPKSPDKAHLNLHINSLELGDSAVYFCASSRTLRGESPLHFGNGTRLTVT.

This clonotype was seen a handful of times. The chain couples TRBV10-3 to TRBJ2-7, with 8 bases fitting TRBD2. The CDR3 length is 17 residues. Germline CDR1 reads ENHRY; CDR2 reads SYGVKD. The V gene end was trimmed by 2 bases and the J gene end by 5 bases; junction bases not matched to a gene: 14. CDR3: CAISEPMGVAGGNEQYF. CDR3 nucleotide sequence: TGTGCCATCAGTGAGCCGATGGGGGTGGCGGGAGGCAACGAGCAGTACTTC.

The V call is TRBV7-2, the J call TRBJ1-2; D is unresolved. Looked up from germline, CDR1 is SGHTA and CDR2 is FQGNSA. V gave up 1 base and J gave up 2 bases, with 11 bases separating them. The CDR3 loop spans 15 amino acids. Written as DNA, the CDR3 is TGTGCCAGCAGCTTAGGCACCAGTTACAACTATGGCTACACCTTC. It codes for CASSLGTSYNYGYTF.

The V and J genes are TRBV12-5 and TRBJ2-7, with 8 nucleotides matching TRBD2. CDR1 and CDR2 from the germline V gene are LGHNT and FRNRAP. V lost 10 bases, J lost 6 bases, and 11 bases stayed unmatched. The length of the CDR3 is 13 residues. This CDR3 reads CANRAGDLGEQYF. The CDR3 DNA is TGTGCTAATCGAGCGGGAGATCTGGGCGAGCAGTACTTC.